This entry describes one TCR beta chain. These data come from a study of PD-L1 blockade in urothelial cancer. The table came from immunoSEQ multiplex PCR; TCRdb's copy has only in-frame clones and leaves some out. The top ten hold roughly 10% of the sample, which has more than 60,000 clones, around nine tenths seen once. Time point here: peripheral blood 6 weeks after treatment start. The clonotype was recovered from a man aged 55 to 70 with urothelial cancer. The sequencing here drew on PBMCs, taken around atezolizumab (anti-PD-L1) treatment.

DNA of the CDR3: TGTGCCAGTAGTATGGGGGACATTTACTATGGCTACACCTTC. Translating it yields CASSMGDIYYGYTF. The chain links TRBV19 to TRBJ1-2; possibly TRBD1 for D (6 bases). CDR3 size: 14 residues. Germline CDR1 LNHDA, CDR2 SQIVND (reference sequence). The V end lost 3 bases, the J end lost 3 bases, and 11 bases lay between the germline ends.